These T cell receptor beta chains were read from a single sample in a study of cytomegalovirus exposure and HLA in healthy donors. Assay used: immunoSEQ multiplex PCR; TCRdb lists only in-frame clones, some missing. The sample records 100,000 or so clones, more than 80% being singletons. The sequencing sample was made of PBMCs. The receptor set was obtained from a man between 25 and 39 years old in good health and CMV-seronegative. CDR3s include the opening cysteine and the closing phenylalanine or tryptophan. A D gene is named only where the DNA matches it firmly. A clone size is listed for some rows: how often the clone was seen (once, few, many), or a class if it is expanded.

clone size | J gene | V gene | D gene | CDR3 protein | CDR3 DNA
NA | TRBJ2-6 | TRBV27 | TRBD1 | CASSSTGDSGANVLTF | TGTGCCAGCAGCTCAACAGGGGACTCTGGGGCCAACGTCCTGACTTTC
NA | TRBJ2-6 | TRBV5-1 | NA | CASSSSFFSGANVLTF | TGCGCCAGCAGCTCCTCCTTTTTCTCTGGGGCCAACGTCCTGACTTTC
NA | TRBJ2-3 | TRBV6-1 | NA | CASSEAVWALGYADTQYF | TGTGCCAGCAGTGAAGCGGTATGGGCCTTGGGTTATGCAGATACGCAGTATTTT
NA | TRBJ2-2 | TRBV7-8 | TRBD2 | CASSPATSGGAITGELFF | TGTGCCAGCAGCCCTGCGACTAGCGGGGGGGCGATCACCGGGGAGCTGTTTTTT
NA | TRBJ2-1 | TRBV9 | TRBD2 | CASSVGPSGGGSYNEQFF | TGTGCCAGCAGCGTAGGTCCTAGCGGGGGCGGGTCCTACAATGAGCAGTTCTTC
NA | TRBJ2-1 | TRBV5-6 | TRBD2 | CASSWWTSRGGEQFF | TGTGCCAGCAGCTGGTGGACTAGCCGGGGTGGGGAGCAGTTCTTC
NA | TRBJ2-7 | TRBV23-1 | NA | CASSQWPKYEQYF | TGCGCCAGCAGTCAATGGCCCAAATACGAGCAGTACTTC
NA | TRBJ2-7 | TRBV6-1 | TRBD1 | CASSEDRGEEQYF | TGTGCCAGCAGTGAAGACAGGGGTGAAGAGCAGTACTTC
NA | TRBJ2-1 | TRBV4-2 | NA | CASSQGPPYNEQFF | TGTGCCAGCAGCCAGGGGCCCCCCTACAATGAGCAGTTCTTC
NA | TRBJ1-5 | TRBV15 | NA | CATSRGDNRFGNQPQHF | TGTGCCACCAGCAGGGGGGACAACAGGTTTGGCAATCAGCCCCAGCATTTT
NA | TRBJ1-2 | TRBV5-1 | NA | CASSLGENYGYTF | TGCGCCAGCAGCTTGGGAGAAAACTATGGCTACACCTTC
NA | TRBJ2-7 | TRBV5-1 | NA | CASSLSGQGSVYEQYF | TGCGCCAGCAGCTTGTCCGGGCAGGGTTCGGTCTACGAGCAGTACTTC
NA | TRBJ2-7 | TRBV27 | TRBD1 | CASSYSDRGLYEQYF | TGTGCCAGCAGTTACTCGGACAGGGGGCTCTACGAGCAGTACTTC
NA | TRBJ2-5 | TRBV12-5 | TRBD2 | CASAPSGSETQYF | TGTGCTAGTGCCCCTAGCGGGAGTGAGACCCAGTACTTC
few | TRBJ2-1 | TRBV30 | TRBD1 | CAWSGQGAGEQFF | TGTGCCTGGAGTGGCCAGGGGGCAGGTGAGCAGTTCTTC
once | TRBJ2-1 | TRBV9 | NA | CASSSGLRNGDEQFF | TGTGCCAGCAGCTCGGGACTCCGAAACGGGGATGAGCAGTTCTTC
NA | TRBJ1-5 | TRBV10-3 | TRBD1 | CAIRGQYNQPQHF | TGTGCCATCAGGGGACAGTACAATCAGCCCCAGCATTTT
NA | TRBJ2-7 | TRBV6-5 | TRBD2 | CASSRGLAVSYEQYF | TGTGCCAGCAGCCGCGGACTAGCGGTCTCCTACGAGCAGTACTTC
NA | TRBJ2-5 | TRBV11-1 | NA | CASSLSFAGIGAHQETQYF | TGTGCCAGCAGCTTAAGTTTTGCGGGGATTGGTGCTCACCAAGAGACCCAGTACTTC
NA | TRBJ2-5 | TRBV25-1 | TRBD2 | CASNGGARETQYF | TGTGCCAGCAACGGGGGGGCTCGAGAGACCCAGTACTTC
NA | TRBJ2-5 | TRBV28 | TRBD1 | CASSSTGGQETQYF | TGTGCCAGCAGTTCCACAGGGGGCCAAGAGACCCAGTACTTC
once | TRBJ2-7 | TRBV29-1 | NA | CSVSLVSDEQYF | TGCAGCGTCTCGTTAGTCTCTGACGAGCAGTACTTC
NA | TRBJ2-5 | TRBV18 | NA | CASSPPNTQETQYF | TGTGCCAGCTCACCACCGAACACCCAAGAGACCCAGTACTTC
NA | TRBJ2-3 | TRBV2 | TRBD2 | CASSAGTRTDTQYF | TGTGCCAGCAGTGCCGGGACTAGGACAGATACGCAGTATTTT
NA | TRBJ2-1 | TRBV5-1 | TRBD2 | CATSSGRGFMDEQFF | TGCGCCACCTCCTCGGGGAGGGGCTTTATGGATGAGCAGTTCTTC
NA | TRBJ1-1 | TRBV27 | NA | CASRAGENTEAFF | TGTGCCAGCAGGGCGGGAGAAAACACTGAAGCTTTCTTT
NA | TRBJ2-1 | TRBV2 | NA | CASSGTANNEQFF | TGTGCCAGCAGTGGGACAGCGAACAATGAGCAGTTCTTC
NA | TRBJ2-7 | TRBV5-1 | TRBD2 | CASNGAGVSYEQYF | TGCGCCTCTAATGGGGCGGGAGTAAGCTACGAGCAGTACTTC
NA | TRBJ2-6 | TRBV5-4 | TRBD2 | CASSSGGGANVLTF | TGTGCCAGCAGCTCGGGGGGAGGGGCCAACGTCCTGACTTTC
NA | TRBJ2-7 | TRBV5-1 | TRBD2 | CASSFASGGAYEQYF | TGCGCCAGCAGCTTCGCTAGCGGGGGGGCCTACGAGCAGTACTTC
few | TRBJ2-2 | TRBV25-1 | TRBD2 | CASSENSGRALNTGELFF | TGTGCCAGCAGTGAGAACAGCGGGAGGGCTTTAAACACCGGGGAGCTGTTTTTT
NA | TRBJ2-1 | TRBV2 | TRBD2 | CASPPGLADNEQFF | TGTGCCAGCCCACCAGGCCTAGCGGATAATGAGCAGTTCTTC
NA | TRBJ2-1 | TRBV6-5 | TRBD2 | CASSRGTSGYNEQFF | TGTGCCAGCAGCCGAGGGACTAGCGGGTACAATGAGCAGTTCTTC
NA | TRBJ1-5 | TRBV28 | TRBD1 | CASSSQGRSNQPQHF | TGTGCCAGCAGTTCACAGGGGAGGAGCAATCAGCCCCAGCATTTT
NA | TRBJ2-3 | TRBV30 | NA | CALRLGGTRTDTQYF | TGTGCTTTACGTCTTGGGGGGACGAGAACAGATACGCAGTATTTT
NA | TRBJ1-5 | TRBV7-2 | NA | CASSLGGGPLSNQPQHF | TGTGCCAGCAGCTTAGGAGGAGGGCCTCTTAGCAATCAGCCCCAGCATTTT
once | TRBJ2-5 | TRBV4-2 | NA | CASSQPGLLGGETQYF | TGTGCCAGCAGCCAACCGGGACTCCTGGGGGGAGAGACCCAGTACTTC
once | TRBJ2-5 | TRBV10-3 | NA | CAISEPGTSETQYF | TGTGCCATCAGTGAGCCAGGCACCTCAGAGACCCAGTACTTC
NA | TRBJ2-1 | TRBV7-3 | NA | CASSRGSHNEQFF | TGTGCCAGCAGCCGGGGTTCTCATAATGAGCAGTTCTTC
NA | TRBJ1-4 | TRBV7-2 | TRBD1 | CASSLVPGQGVNEKLFF | TGTGCCAGCAGCTTAGTCCCCGGACAGGGTGTCAATGAAAAACTGTTTTTT
NA | TRBJ1-2 | TRBV29-1 | TRBD1 | CSVGGGEGYGYTF | TGCAGCGTTGGAGGGGGCGAAGGGTATGGCTACACCTTC
few | TRBJ2-5 | TRBV6-5 | TRBD2 | CASSRGLGETQYF | TGTGCCAGCAGTCGCGGACTAGGAGAGACCCAGTACTTC
NA | TRBJ1-1 | TRBV28 | NA | CASSLYPEAEAFF | TGTGCCAGCAGTTTATACCCAGAGGCTGAAGCTTTCTTT
NA | TRBJ1-5 | TRBV5-1 | NA | CASSFSGQENQPQHF | TGCGCCAGCAGCTTTTCCGGCCAGGAAAATCAGCCCCAGCATTTT
NA | TRBJ1-5 | TRBV7-9 | TRBD1 | CASSFGTDNQPQHF | TGTGCCAGCAGCTTCGGGACAGATAATCAGCCCCAGCATTTT
NA | TRBJ2-1 | TRBV27 | NA | CASSVGSSDEQFF | TGTGCCAGCAGTGTCGGGTCGAGCGATGAGCAGTTCTTC
NA | TRBJ2-3 | TRBV4-1 | TRBD2 | CASRGVGRGVKDTQYF | TGCGCCAGCAGGGGGGTGGGGCGGGGGGTGAAAGATACGCAGTATTTT
few | TRBJ1-5 | TRBV15 | TRBD1 | CATSAHRGAGNQPQHF | TGTGCCACCAGCGCCCACAGGGGCGCGGGCAATCAGCCCCAGCATTTT
NA | TRBJ1-6 | TRBV5-4 | NA | CASREGAYNSPLHF | TGTGCCAGCCGCGAAGGGGCCTATAATTCACCCCTCCACTTT
NA | TRBJ2-1 | TRBV5-6 | TRBD1 | CASRRQGTYNEQFF | TGTGCCAGCAGGAGACAGGGCACCTACAATGAGCAGTTCTTC
NA | TRBJ1-1 | TRBV5-6 | TRBD1 | CASSLDVTGGAAFF | TGTGCCAGCAGCTTGGATGTGACAGGGGGCGCAGCTTTCTTT
NA | TRBJ1-1 | TRBV5-1 | NA | CASSRQPGNTEAFF | TGCGCCAGCAGCAGACAGCCAGGGAACACTGAAGCTTTCTTT
NA | TRBJ2-7 | TRBV30 | TRBD2 | CAWSPPRTSGSYEQYF | TGTGCCTGGAGCCCCCCTCGGACTAGCGGGAGTTACGAGCAGTACTTC
NA | TRBJ2-3 | TRBV6-5 | NA | CASRTAQRTDTQYF | TGTGCCAGCAGGACAGCACAACGCACAGATACGCAGTATTTT
few | TRBJ2-2 | TRBV4-3 | TRBD2 | CASSQAPTSGRFTGELFF | TGCGCCAGCAGCCAGGCCCCAACTAGCGGGAGGTTCACCGGGGAGCTGTTTTTT
NA | TRBJ2-1 | TRBV28 | NA | CASTKFGGSYNEQFF | TGTGCCAGCACGAAATTCGGGGGATCCTACAATGAGCAGTTCTTC